The 25 T cell receptor beta chains below come from one sample, sequenced in a study of shared clonotypes between healthy human individuals. TCRdb's table, derived via immunoSEQ multiplex PCR, lists solely in-frame clones and lacks some. This table has some 2,400,000 clones, approximately 94% appearing once. Sequenced material: naive CD4+ T cells sorted from blood. Subset denoted: CD45RA+ positively selected. These receptors were obtained from a man younger than 35 in good health.

The chain employs TRBV2 and TRBJ2-7; 8 bases map to TRBD2. The CDR3 is made up of 18 amino acids. Per germline, CDR1 SNHLY and CDR2 FYNNEI. V lost 4 bases and J lost 4; bases outside the gene matches: 18. The CDR3 region has the DNA TGTGCCAGCAGTGTACGGTTGAGCGGGGGAGGCCTGGGGTACGAGCAGTACTTC. Amino acid sequence: CASSVRLSGGGLGYEQYF.

Details on this clone: At the DNA level, this CDR3 is encoded by other sequences in the same sample as well. The CDR3 here is CAWSEGWTGELFF. As DNA, the CDR3 is TGTGCCTGGAGTGAAGGTTGGACCGGGGAGCTGTTTTTT. The chain carries TRBV30 and TRBJ2-2; no clear D gene. Trimming stripped 1 base from V and 5 bases from J, with 8 bases between. The CDR3 is 13 residues long. Germline loops: CDR1 GTSNPN, CDR2 SVGIG (reference sequence).

The genes are TRBV6-9 and TRBJ1-4, with no clear D. The length of the CDR3 is 16 residues. V was pared by 4 bases and J by 1 base, with 13 bases between. Germline V gene lookup returns CDR1 MNHGY and CDR2 SVAAGI. The DNA for the CDR3 is TGTGCCAGCAGTTCCCCCCCACAGAGAACTAATGAAAAACTGTTTTTT. It is translated as CASSSPPQRTNEKLFF.

This chain joins TRBV27 and TRBJ2-7, with 10 bases that match TRBD2. Losses at the gene ends were 7 bases for V and 5 bases for J; bases not matched to a gene: 5. Germline CDR1 is MNHEY and CDR2 is SMNVEV (reference sequence). This CDR3 region has 13 residues. Here the CDR3 reads CASNSGGFHEQYF. Written as DNA, the CDR3 is TGTGCCAGCAATAGCGGGGGGTTCCACGAGCAGTACTTC.

This rearrangement joins TRBV28 to TRBJ2-3; TRBD2 matches 10 bases. The CDR3 length is 14 residues. V dropped 2 bases and J dropped 7; count of bases not matched to a gene: 3. Germline V gene lookup returns CDR1 MDHEN and CDR2 SYDVKM. The CDR3 spells CASSLLAGENTQYF. CDR3 sequence (DNA): TGTGCCAGCAGTTTACTAGCGGGGGAAAATACGCAGTATTTT.

The V gene is TRBV7-9, the J gene TRBJ1-4; no clear D gene. Germline-derived CDR1 and CDR2 are SEHNR and FQNEAQ (reference sequence). There are 12 residues in the CDR3. Between the trimmed V and J ends, which lost 1 base and 5 bases, there was a span of 2 bases. CDR3 sequence: CASSLENEKLFF. CDR3 nucleotides: TGTGCCAGCAGCTTAGAGAATGAAAAACTGTTTTTT.

The rearrangement uses TRBV7-8 and TRBJ2-7; no clear D gene. The ends were cut back, 5 bases at V and 2 bases at J, with 10 bases in the middle. The CDR3 spans 13 residues. The germline gives CDR1 SGHVS, CDR2 FQNEAQ. This chain's CDR3 is CASSTRRTYEQYF. In nucleotides, the CDR3 is TGTGCCAGCAGCACGCGGAGAACCTACGAGCAGTACTTC. Full variable domain (missing parts from reference TRBV7-8 and TRBJ2-7): GAGVSQSPRYKVAKRGQDVALRCDPISGHVSLFWYQQALGQGPEFLTYFQNEAQLDKSGLPSDRFFAERPEGSVSTLKIQRTQQEDSAVYLCASSTRRTYEQYFGPGTRLTVT.

The chain joins TRBV5-8 to TRBJ2-7; possible D gene TRBD2, 6 bases. The CDR3 has 15 residues. CDR1 is SGHTS and CDR2 is YDEGEE in the germline V gene. The ends were cut back, 4 bases at V and 2 bases at J, with 16 bases in the middle. The CDR3 loop is CASSLRRGAPYEQYF. The DNA for the CDR3 is TGTGCCAGCAGCCTCAGGCGGGGCGCCCCCTACGAGCAGTACTTC.

The V call is TRBV11-2, the J call TRBJ2-2; D is unclear. CDR3 size: 14 residues. Germline-derived CDR1 and CDR2 are SGHAT and FQNNGV. Trimming took off 6 bases at V and 0 bases at J, with 8 bases between the two ends. The chain's CDR3 is CASRPKPNTGELFF. The CDR3 region has the DNA TGTGCCAGCAGGCCTAAGCCGAACACCGGGGAGCTGTTTTTT.

The V call is TRBV10-3, the J call TRBJ2-1; tentatively, D is TRBD1 (6 bases). Germline-derived CDR1 and CDR2 are ENHRY and SYGVKD. V shed 8 bases and J shed 2 bases, with 13 bases lying between them. CDR3 size: 14 residues. The CDR3 coding sequence is TGTGCCATCTCAAACAGGGAACCCTACAATGAGCAGTTCTTC. Translation gives CAISNREPYNEQFF.

This rearrangement joins TRBV5-1 to TRBJ2-1; 11 positions agree with TRBD1. Germline V gene lookup returns CDR1 SGHRS and CDR2 YFSETQ. J was trimmed by 10 bases and V by 4 bases; bases with no gene match: 10. This CDR3 comprises 15 residues. CDR3 nucleotides: TGCGCCAGCAGCCTCGGACAGGGGGCTCCCCACGAGCAGTTCTTC. Its translation: CASSLGQGAPHEQFF.

The chain combines TRBV5-1 with TRBJ1-6, with 9 positions matching TRBD1. Germline loops: CDR1 SGHRS, CDR2 YFSETQ. The J segment lost 0 bases and the V segment lost 4 bases, leaving 23 bases of the junction unmatched. There are 23 residues in the CDR3. The CDR3: CASSLTPPLGTGRRSSYNSPLHF. The CDR3 coding sequence is TGCGCCAGCAGCCTAACCCCCCCCCTCGGGACAGGGCGTAGAAGCTCCTATAATTCACCCCTCCACTTT.

V usage is TRBV6-1 and J usage is TRBJ2-7; 8 bases match TRBD1. Germline V CDR1 and CDR2: MNHNS, SASEGT. The CDR3 totals 14 residues. Germline trimming cut 5 bases from V and 4 bases from J; bases unmatched to any gene: 7. CDR3 protein: CASSTRQGWYEQYF. As DNA, the CDR3 is TGTGCCAGCAGTACCCGACAGGGGTGGTACGAGCAGTACTTC.

The gene calls are TRBV4-2 and TRBJ1-2; TRBD1 aligns across 12 bases. The germline V gene encodes CDR1 LGHNA and CDR2 YNFKEQ. V lost 4 bases to trimming and J lost 7 bases; unmatched junction nucleotides: 7. This CDR3 spans 15 amino acids. The CDR3 DNA follows: TGTGCCAGCAGCCCTCCGGGACAGGGGGCGTTTGGCTACACCTTC. Translated: CASSPPGQGAFGYTF.

The chain uses TRBV27 and TRBJ2-3; D gene ambiguous. Deletions cut 5 bases from V and 5 bases from J, with 8 bases between. This CDR3 is built from 12 residues. CDR1 is MNHEY, CDR2 SMNVEV, per germline (reference sequence). The CDR3 DNA reads as TGTGCCAGCAGTCGACACGGAGATACGCAGTATTTT. Its translation is CASSRHGDTQYF.

The gene calls are TRBV6-4 and TRBJ2-1, with 7 bases that match TRBD1. The CDR3 runs to 15 residues. V dropped 6 bases and J dropped 2; count of bases not matched to a gene: 7. In germline, CDR1 is MRHNA, CDR2 SNTAGT. CDR3 amino acids: CASSRDSITYNEQFF. The CDR3 DNA sequence: TGTGCCAGCAGCAGGGACAGTATCACCTACAATGAGCAGTTCTTC.

V is TRBV6-1 and J is TRBJ2-3, with 14 bases aligning to TRBD2. The trim removed 4 bases at V and 4 bases at J, leaving 10 bases unmatched. The CDR3 covers 18 residues. Germline CDR1 MNHNS, CDR2 SASEGT. In DNA, the CDR3 is TGTGCCAGCAGTGGGGGACTAGCGGGGGCAGGGGCTGCAGATACGCAGTATTTT. It is translated as CASSGGLAGAGAADTQYF.

This clone was detected only once. The chain employs TRBV11-2 and TRBJ2-5; unclear D gene. The CDR3 has 16 residues. V dropped 5 bases and J dropped 1 base, with 17 bases sitting between them. Per the germline V gene, CDR1 is SGHAT and CDR2 is FQNNGV. CDR3 in amino acids: CASSPRAGAFQETQYF. In nucleotides, the CDR3 is TGTGCCAGCAGCCCCCGGGCAGGCGCCTTCCAAGAGACCCAGTACTTC.

A remark on this clone: This sample includes further DNA sequences coding for the same CDR3. This chain connects TRBV5-1 to TRBJ2-2, with TRBD2 as a possible D gene (7 bases). Trimming took off 1 base at V and 3 bases at J, with 13 bases between the two ends. The CDR3 length is 16 residues. From germline, CDR1 is SGHRS and CDR2 YFSETQ. CDR3 protein: CASSLTGGADTGELFF. CDR3 nucleotide sequence: TGCGCCAGCAGCTTGACGGGGGGCGCGGACACCGGGGAGCTGTTTTTT.

This chain uses TRBV19 with TRBJ2-3; D is possibly TRBD2 (6 bases). Trimming pared 3 bases from V and 2 bases from J, leaving 15 bases between. The CDR3 totals 16 residues. Germline assignment: CDR1 LNHDA and CDR2 SQIVND (reference sequence). In DNA, the CDR3 is TGTGCCAGTAGTATCCCCGCGGCGGGGTCCACAGATACGCAGTATTTT. This codes for CASSIPAAGSTDTQYF.

This chain joins TRBV30 and TRBJ2-7; D is perhaps TRBD1 (5 bases). CDR3 length: 17 residues. Looked up from germline, CDR1 is GTSNPN and CDR2 is SVGIG (reference sequence). Trimming pared 4 bases from V and 2 bases from J, leaving 24 bases between. The CDR3 here is CAWIPRQNGHNAYEQYF. The DNA for the CDR3 is TGTGCCTGGATCCCCCGTCAGAATGGACACAATGCCTACGAGCAGTACTTC.

V gene TRBV7-2 combines with J gene TRBJ2-1, with a weak D call TRBD2 (6 bases). Germline V gene lookup returns CDR1 SGHTA and CDR2 FQGNSA. The V end lost 0 bases, the J end lost 4 bases, and 13 bases lay between the germline ends. CDR3 length: 16 amino acids. CDR3 in amino acids: CASSLAGTSWYNEQFF. The CDR3 coding sequence is TGTGCCAGCAGCTTAGCGGGAACTAGCTGGTACAATGAGCAGTTCTTC.

The chain uses TRBV13 and TRBJ2-5, with D perhaps matching TRBD1 or TRBD2 (5 bases each). The V gene lost 2 bases and the J gene lost 2 bases, with 9 bases spanning the gap. This CDR3 has 14 amino acids. From germline, CDR1 is PRHDT and CDR2 FYEKMQ (reference sequence). CDR3 sequence (DNA): TGTGCCAGCAGCTTACGGGACGGTCAAGAGACCCAGTACTTC. This encodes CASSLRDGQETQYF.

The chain is built from TRBV28 and TRBJ1-1, with D possibly being TRBD1 (5 bases). The CDR3 loop spans 12 amino acids. Trimming shortened V by 6 bases and J by 7 bases, and 12 bases separated the two germline ends. Per germline, CDR1 MDHEN and CDR2 SYDVKM. The CDR3 DNA follows: TGTGCCAGCAGGTGGGGGAGAAATGAAGCTTTCTTT. This codes for CASRWGRNEAFF.

The chain links TRBV5-1 to TRBJ1-3; weak D call: TRBD1 (5 bases). Germline CDR1 and CDR2: SGHRS and YFSETQ. This CDR3 contains 17 residues. The ends were cut back, 1 base at V and 0 bases at J, with 14 bases in the middle. The CDR3 nucleotides are TGCGCCAGCAGCTTGACGGGGACTAGCGACTCTGGAAACACCATATATTTT. It specifies CASSLTGTSDSGNTIYF.